These 19 T cell receptor beta chains were all obtained from the same sample, sequenced in a study of graft-versus-host responses after intestinal transplantation. Profiling relied on immunoSEQ multiplex PCR, and the TCRdb table lists in-frame clones only, not all of them. This table holds 8,600 or so clones, 27% found once. Plated together were some 200,000 CFSE-labeled responder cells and some 200,000 irradiated, violet-dye-labeled stimulator cells. The input for sequencing was alloreactive CD8+ T cells from a mixed lymphocyte reaction culture, taken before transplantation. Sample subset: CFSE-low proliferating T cells sorted from roughly 6-day pre-transplant mixed lymphocyte reaction (GvH or HvG direction). All receptors come from a human patient who was an organ donor for intestinal transplantation.

V is TRBV1 and J is TRBJ2-6. TRBV1 is described as a pseudogene. The CDR3 is made up of 18 amino acids. CDR3 in amino acids: CTSRRERLCTSRANVLTF. The CDR3 DNA follows: TGCACCAGCAGGCGAGAACGTTTGTGCACAAGTCGGGCCAACGTCCTGACTTTC.

This clone qualifies as large. The rearrangement joins TRBV7-9 to TRBJ1-4; D perhaps matches TRBD1 (6 bases). Deletions cut 1 base from V and 6 bases from J, with 9 bases between. Germline V gene sequence: CDR1 SEHNR, CDR2 FQNEAQ (reference sequence). CDR3 size: 14 residues. The CDR3, as DNA: TGTGCCAGCAGCTTAGACAGGGCGGATGAAAAACTGTTTTTT. Translating it yields CASSLDRADEKLFF.

There are a few counts of this clone. The genes are TRBV7-9 and TRBJ2-1; possible D gene TRBD2, 6 bases. The CDR3 loop spans 15 amino acids. Trimming pared 4 bases from V and 0 bases from J, leaving 10 bases between. Germline-derived CDR1 and CDR2 are SEHNR and FQNEAQ (reference sequence). CDR3 sequence: CASSWGLSSYNEQFF. CDR3 nucleotide sequence: TGTGCCAGCAGCTGGGGACTCAGCTCCTACAATGAGCAGTTCTTC.

This clone was seen more than once but under ten times. A read error may explain this, as a much larger clone is one base away. The gene calls are TRBV29-1 and TRBJ1-2; no clear D gene. Trimming took 7 bases from V and 4 from J, leaving 13 bases between them. This CDR3 has 12 amino acids. Germline V gene lookup returns CDR1 SQVTM and CDR2 ANQGSEA. This CDR3 reads CSAYQRLYGYTF. DNA of the CDR3: TGCAGCGCCTACCAGCGCCTCTATGGCTACACCTTC.

There are a few counts of this clone. The chain links TRBV27 to TRBJ1-1, with D possibly being TRBD1 (5 bases). CDR3 length: 14 residues. Trimming stripped 1 base from V and 5 bases from J, with 11 bases between. In germline, CDR1 is MNHEY, CDR2 SMNVEV (reference sequence). In nucleotides, the CDR3 is TGTGCCAGCAGTTTATATCCAGGGTTGACTGAAGCTTTCTTT. Its translation: CASSLYPGLTEAFF.

This clone is medium-sized (0.01 to 0.1%) within its sample. This chain uses TRBV9 with TRBJ2-3; TRBD2 matches at 10 bases. J gave up 0 bases and V 4 bases, and 8 bases lay outside the gene matches. The CDR3 loop spans 17 amino acids. Germline V gene data show CDR1 as SGDLS and CDR2 as YYNGEE. CDR3 DNA: TGTGCCAGCAGCCCTCGGACTAGCGGTACTAGCACAGATACGCAGTATTTT. It is translated as CASSPRTSGTSTDTQYF.

With respect to this clone: A read error is the likely source, as a far larger clone sits one nucleotide away. This same CDR3 is encoded by further DNA sequences in the sample. V and J are TRBV5-1 and TRBJ1-2; D is unclear. The CDR3 sequence is 14 residues long. V gave up 4 bases and J gave up 5 bases, with 15 bases separating them. Germline V gene sequence: CDR1 SGHRS, CDR2 YFSETQ. Written as DNA, the CDR3 is TGCGCCAGCAGCCCTCCGGGAAAGAGTTATGGCTACACCTTC. It yields the protein CASSPPGKSYGYTF.

This clone occurred a few times. The chain carries TRBV4-1 and TRBJ2-1; D is possibly TRBD2 (5 bases). CDR1 MGHRA and CDR2 YSYEKL come from the germline V gene. The ends were cut back, 3 bases at V and 7 bases at J, with 16 bases in the middle. This CDR3 comprises 15 residues. Here the CDR3 reads CASSHWTGSLNEQFF. CDR3 DNA: TGCGCCAGCAGCCACTGGACTGGGAGTCTAAATGAGCAGTTCTTC.

This clone was counted between two and nine times. The chain combines TRBV13 with TRBJ2-7; possibly TRBD2 for D (7 bases). The CDR3 has 16 residues. The ends were cut back, 6 bases at V and 2 bases at J, with 20 bases in the middle. Germline values: CDR1 PRHDT, CDR2 FYEKMQ (reference sequence). The CDR3 loop is CASSLSLGGAPYEQYF. The CDR3 DNA follows: TGTGCCAGCAGTTTATCGCTAGGGGGGGCCCCCTACGAGCAGTACTTC.

This chain uses TRBV27 with TRBJ2-1; D unclear. CDR1 and CDR2 from the germline V gene are MNHEY and SMNVEV (reference sequence). CDR3 size: 15 residues. V was trimmed by 2 bases and J by 0 bases, leaving 8 bases between them. CDR3 sequence (DNA): TGTGCCAGCAGTTTAGGAACAACCTCCTACAATGAGCAGTTCTTC. Translated: CASSLGTTSYNEQFF.

This clone was found a few times. A much larger clone lies one base from this, so it may be a read error. The rearrangement joins TRBV4-2 to TRBJ2-7; D is uncertain. CDR1 and CDR2 (germline): LGHNA, YNFKEQ. This CDR3 comprises 12 residues. The V gene lost 0 bases and the J gene lost 10 bases, with 10 bases spanning the gap. The CDR3 nucleotides are TGTGCCAGCAGCCAAGATCACCTCTCTCAGTACTTC. Translation: CASSQDHLSQYF.

The chain has TRBV21-1 and TRBJ2-5; TRBD2, the D gene given by the table, was not confirmed from the DNA. TRBV21-1 is labeled a pseudogene. This CDR3 has 20 amino acids. The CDR3 sequence is CASSKDVLAGGPGGLETQYF. DNA of the CDR3: TGTGCCAGCAGCAAAGACGTGCTAGCGGGAGGGCCGGGGGGTTTGGAGACCCAGTACTTC.

This clone showed up just a few times. The chain uses TRBV9 and TRBJ2-3; TRBD2 aligns across 10 bases. Germline trimming cut 4 bases from V and 5 bases from J; bases unmatched to any gene: 7. Germline V lookup: CDR1 SGDLS, CDR2 YYNGEE. The length of the CDR3 is 15 residues. CDR3 sequence: CASSPGTSDLDTQYF. The CDR3 region has the DNA TGTGCCAGCAGCCCCGGGACTAGCGACCTAGATACGCAGTATTTT.

By sample fraction, this clone is medium-sized. Within the sample, other DNA sequences also encode this same CDR3. The chain couples TRBV6-4 to TRBJ2-2; D not certain. The CDR3 runs to 11 residues. From germline, CDR1 is MRHNA and CDR2 SNTAGT. This chain's CDR3 is CPLGRPGELFF. The CDR3 coding sequence is TGTCCTTTGGGTAGGCCCGGGGAGCTGTTTTTT.

There are a few counts of this clone. The chain couples TRBV29-1 to TRBJ2-5; maybe TRBD1 (6 bases). The germline V gene encodes CDR1 SQVTM and CDR2 ANQGSEA. The V and J ends lost 7 bases and 1 base respectively, with 16 bases between them. The CDR3 extends over 14 amino acids. CDR3 nucleotides: TGCAGCGCCCCCCCAGGGGCCCCCCAAGAGACCCAGTACTTC. Translating it yields CSAPPGAPQETQYF.

V and J are TRBV10-3 and TRBJ2-3, with D maybe TRBD2 (5 bases). Germline values: CDR1 ENHRY, CDR2 SYGVKD. Trimming took 4 bases from V and 0 from J, leaving 5 bases between them. The CDR3 has 13 amino acids. CDR3 nucleotide sequence: TGTGCCATCAGTGGGACTAGCACAGATACGCAGTATTTT. Translated: CAISGTSTDTQYF.

This clone was observed a handful of times. The chain links TRBV2 to TRBJ2-3, with a tentative D call TRBD1 (6 bases). V was cut by 1 base and J by 7 bases, with 9 bases left in between. This CDR3 contains 13 residues. Germline values: CDR1 SNHLY, CDR2 FYNNEI. The CDR3 DNA sequence: TGTGCCAGCAGTGAAGGAGGGGGTAATACGCAGTATTTT. This encodes CASSEGGGNTQYF.

This clone was picked up a small number of times. This chain uses TRBV7-6 with TRBJ2-6; D might be TRBD1 (6 bases). The end of the DNA fits TRBJ2-7 better, so the J call may be wrong. CDR3 length: 14 residues. Germline CDR1 and CDR2: SGHVS and FNYEAQ. The chain's CDR3 is CASSLGTGSYEQYF. In nucleotides, the CDR3 is TGTGCCAGCAGCTTAGGTACAGGGTCCTACGAGCAGTACTTC.

This rearrangement joins TRBV6-6 to TRBJ2-1; unclear D gene. The CDR3 extends over 14 amino acids. V was shortened by 0 bases and J by 0 bases, with 3 bases between the two germline ends. CDR1 is MNHNY, CDR2 SVGAGI, per germline (reference sequence). The CDR3 nucleotides are TGTGCCAGCAGTTACTCCAGCTCCTACAATGAGCAGTTCTTC. Its translation is CASSYSSSYNEQFF.